The 14 T cell receptor beta chains reported below all come from one sample, sequenced in a study of blood T cell repertoires in COVID-19. The repertoire was sequenced with immunoSEQ multiplex PCR; TCRdb's copy has only in-frame clones and lacks some. The sample records about 140,000 clones, roughly 84% being singletons. The sequenced material came from PBMCs or T cells enriched from blood (not recorded which). The receptors were sampled from a man between 40 and 49 years old with acute COVID-19.

The V and J genes are TRBV10-3 and TRBJ1-2; 8 nucleotides align to TRBD1. J gave up 4 bases and V 3 bases, and 22 bases lay outside the gene matches. The germline CDR1 and CDR2 sequences are ENHRY and SYGVKD. The CDR3 contains 20 residues. The CDR3 here is CAISDPGQVDDGAGPYGYTF. CDR3 nucleotides: TGTGCCATCAGTGATCCGGGACAGGTGGACGACGGGGCAGGGCCCTATGGCTACACCTTC.

This clone was picked up one time. The rearrangement links TRBV2 to TRBJ2-5, with 7 positions matching TRBD2. The germline CDR1 and CDR2 sequences are SNHLY and FYNNEI. With V trimmed by 7 bases and J by 1 base, 3 bases remained unmatched. CDR3 length equals 13 residues. The CDR3 nucleotides read TGTGCCAGCACAGCTAGCGGCCAAGAGACCCAGTACTTC. Amino acid sequence: CASTASGQETQYF.

The chain combines TRBV5-1 with TRBJ1-5; tentative D call: TRBD1 (6 bases). The CDR3 contains 15 residues. V was trimmed by 0 bases and J by 4 bases, leaving 11 bases between them. The germline CDR1 and CDR2 sequences are SGHRS and YFSETQ. CDR3: CASSLGTEENQPQHF. CDR3 DNA: TGCGCCAGCAGCTTGGGGACAGAAGAGAATCAGCCCCAGCATTTT.

The rearrangement links TRBV6-5 to TRBJ2-1; D is undetermined. The CDR3 is made up of 16 amino acids. The V gene lost 0 bases and the J gene lost 8 bases, with 17 bases spanning the gap. Per the germline V gene, CDR1 is MNHEY and CDR2 is SVGAGI. The CDR3 loop is CASSYSAGTLGYEQFF. The CDR3 DNA follows: TGTGCCAGCAGTTACTCGGCTGGAACCCTAGGCTATGAGCAGTTCTTC.

Points on this clone: The sample holds other DNA sequences that translate to the same CDR3. The chain recombines TRBV28 with TRBJ2-3; D is unresolved. There are 13 residues in the CDR3. Germline CDR1 is MDHEN and CDR2 is SYDVKM. V was cut by 3 bases and J by 0 bases, with 4 bases left in between. CDR3 loop: CASSFPSTDTQYF. CDR3 DNA: TGTGCCAGCAGTTTTCCTAGCACAGATACGCAGTATTTT.

The genes are TRBV12-3 or TRBV12-4 and TRBJ1-1; TRBD1 is a possible D gene (5 bases). V was pared by 3 bases and J by 3 bases, with 8 bases between. The CDR3 runs to 13 residues. This chain's CDR3 is CASSLVGDTEAFF. Here the CDR3 DNA reads TGTGCCAGCAGTTTGGTAGGGGACACTGAAGCTTTCTTT.

The chain employs TRBV7-9 and TRBJ1-4, with a weak D call TRBD1 (5 bases). From germline, CDR1 is SEHNR and CDR2 FQNEAQ (reference sequence). There are 15 residues in the CDR3. Between the trimmed V and J ends, which lost 0 bases and 6 bases, there was a span of 11 bases. CDR3: CASSLAYGTYEKLFF. CDR3 DNA: TGTGCCAGCAGCTTAGCATATGGGACTTATGAAAAACTGTTTTTT.

The chain employs TRBV30 and TRBJ2-7, with D perhaps TRBD1 (5 bases). V gave up 4 bases and J gave up 5 bases, with 9 bases separating them. CDR1 is GTSNPN and CDR2 is SVGIG in the germline V gene (reference sequence). This CDR3 is built from 11 residues. CDR3 in DNA: TGTGCCTGGACAGGGTCTCACGAGCAGTACTTC. Its translation is CAWTGSHEQYF. Looking up the rest from reference TRBV30 and TRBJ2-7 gives the full variable domain: SQTIHQWPATLVQPVGSPLSLECTVEGTSNPNLYWYRQAAGRGLQLLFYSVGIGQISSEVPQNLSASRPQDRQFILSSKKLLLSDSGFYLCAWTGSHEQYFGPGTRLTVT.

The rearrangement uses TRBV7-2 and TRBJ1-4, with no clear D. V dropped 6 bases and J dropped 1 base, with 12 bases sitting between them. The CDR3 is 15 residues long. The germline V gene encodes CDR1 SGHTA and CDR2 FQGNSA. The CDR3 sequence: CASSINGGTNEKLFF. The CDR3 coding sequence is TGTGCCAGCAGTATAAACGGTGGAACTAATGAAAAACTGTTTTTT. The full variable domain, with the rest looked up from reference TRBV7-2 and TRBJ1-4, is GAGVSQSPSNKVTEKGKDVELRCDPISGHTALYWYRQSLGQGLEFLIYFQGNSAPDKSGLPSDRFSAERTGGSVSTLTIQRTQQEDSAVYLCASSINGGTNEKLFFGSGTQLSVL.

The chain is built from TRBV27 and TRBJ2-3, with 12 positions matching TRBD2. V gave up 5 bases and J gave up 5 bases; unmatched junction bases: 8. Germline values: CDR1 MNHEY, CDR2 SMNVEV (reference sequence). The CDR3 has 16 amino acids. The DNA for the CDR3 is TGTGCCAGCAGTACTCGACTAGCGGGAGAAGTAGATACGCAGTATTTT. Protein sequence: CASSTRLAGEVDTQYF.

The chain links TRBV29-1 to TRBJ2-3, with 8 positions matching TRBD2. The V gene's germline CDR1 is SQVTM and CDR2 ANQGSEA. With V trimmed by 1 base and J by 8 bases, 2 bases remained unmatched. The CDR3 has 12 amino acids. The CDR3 DNA sequence: TGCAGCGTTGAAGGTCGGGAGGGTACGCAGTATTTT. As protein: CSVEGREGTQYF.

This chain connects TRBV6-2 or TRBV6-3 to TRBJ1-5; TRBD1 might be the D (5 bases). Trimming removed 3 bases at V and 0 bases at J, with 15 bases between. From germline, CDR1 is MNHEY and CDR2 SVGEGT. The CDR3 is made up of 17 amino acids. The CDR3 reads CASSYDSTRYSNQPQHF. CDR3 DNA sequence: TGTGCCAGCAGTTATGACAGTACACGGTATAGCAATCAGCCCCAGCATTTT.

The chain combines TRBV5-1 with TRBJ1-3, with D unclear. Germline CDR1 and CDR2: SGHRS and YFSETQ. The CDR3 has 13 residues. The V end was cut by 2 bases, the J end by 4 bases, with 7 bases between. DNA for the CDR3: TGCGCCAGCAGCTTTTCGGGAGGAAACACCATATATTTT. Protein product: CASSFSGGNTIYF.

This chain joins TRBV7-8 and TRBJ1-2; D is undetermined. CDR3 length: 15 residues. Germline V CDR1 and CDR2: SGHVS, FQNEAQ. V gave up 2 bases and J gave up 4 bases, with 14 bases separating them. The CDR3 nucleotides read TGTGCCAGCAGCTTACGGGCCGAGGGCTTCTATGGCTACACCTTC. This gives the protein CASSLRAEGFYGYTF.